One and the same sample provided the 15 T cell receptor beta chains below, sequenced in a study of blood T cell repertoires in COVID-19. The method was immunoSEQ multiplex PCR; TCRdb's version includes in-frame clones alone and lacks a portion of them. The table records some 110,000 clones, approximately 87% of them present only once. Sequencing input: peripheral blood. Receptor source: a man aged 25-45 years with acute or convalescent COVID-19.

The CDR3 loop is CATAGQLTDTQYF. In DNA, the CDR3 is TGCGCCACTGCGGGACAGCTGACAGATACGCAGTATTTT. The chain employs TRBV4-1 and TRBJ2-3; perhaps TRBD1 as D (7 bases). Germline CDR1 reads MGHRA; CDR2 reads YSYEKL. CDR3 length equals 13 residues. Trimming removed 10 bases at V and 3 bases at J, with 14 bases between.

This clone was seen once. This chain links TRBV2 with TRBJ2-4, with D possibly TRBD1 on 6 matching bases. Trimming shortened V by 7 bases and J by 0 bases, and 16 bases separated the two germline ends. CDR1 SNHLY and CDR2 FYNNEI come from the germline V gene. The CDR3 is 16 residues long. As DNA, the CDR3 is TGTGCCAGCACTTCCACTGAAGGGGGAGCCAAAAACATTCAGTACTTC. Translated, it gives CASTSTEGGAKNIQYF. The whole variable domain, filled in from reference TRBV2 and TRBJ2-4, reads EPEVTQTPSHQVTQMGQEVILRCVPISNHLYFYWYRQILGQKVEFLVSFYNNEISEKSEIFDDQFSVERPDGSNFTLKIRSTKLEDSAMYFCASTSTEGGAKNIQYFGAGTRLSVL.

V is TRBV6-1 and J is TRBJ2-1, with D perhaps assigned TRBD1 or TRBD2 (9 bases each). This CDR3 is 19 amino acids long. From germline, CDR1 is MNHNS and CDR2 SASEGT. V was shortened by 2 bases and J by 6 bases, with 26 bases between the two germline ends. The CDR3 here is CASSESGTGTGLATNEQFF. The CDR3 DNA reads as TGTGCCAGCAGTGAATCAGGGACAGGGACAGGACTAGCGACCAATGAGCAGTTCTTC.

J is TRBJ2-3 and V is TRBV15; 7 positions match TRBD1. Unmatched junction bases numbered 7, after V lost 1 base and J lost 6 bases. The CDR3 runs to 15 residues. CDR1 LNHNV and CDR2 YYDKDF come from the germline V gene (reference sequence). This CDR3 reads CATSRGATGLDTQYF. The CDR3 DNA follows: TGTGCCACCAGCAGAGGGGCGACAGGGCTGGATACGCAGTATTTT.

V and J are TRBV3-1 (or the pseudogene TRBV3-2) and TRBJ2-6; the match to TRBD1 covers 9 bases. The CDR3 length is 18 residues. Germline V CDR1 and CDR2: LGHDT, YNNKEL (reference sequence). Trimming removed 3 bases from V and 2 bases from J; junction bases left unmatched: 8. Here the CDR3 reads CASSHRTGEGPGANVLTF. The CDR3 nucleotides read TGTGCCAGCAGCCACAGGACAGGGGAAGGCCCTGGGGCCAACGTCCTGACTTTC.

The chain uses TRBV25-1 and TRBJ1-2, with D tentatively TRBD1 (5 bases). The V end was cut by 1 base, the J end by 7 bases, with 19 bases between. Germline loops: CDR1 MGHDK, CDR2 SYGVNS. The CDR3 is 16 residues long. Here the CDR3 DNA reads TGTGCCAGCAGTGAATTAGCAGGGAGGGATTTCGGTGGCTACACCTTC. Translation gives CASSELAGRDFGGYTF.

The chain is built from TRBV2 and TRBJ2-1; TRBD1 is a possible D gene (5 bases). CDR1 and CDR2 from the germline V gene are SNHLY and FYNNEI. Deletions cut 7 bases from V and 8 bases from J, with 18 bases between. This CDR3 spans 14 amino acids. The CDR3 sequence is CASIRRLQGDEQFF. In DNA, the CDR3 is TGTGCCAGCATTCGAAGGCTTCAGGGCGATGAGCAGTTCTTC.

The chain is built from TRBV30 and TRBJ2-1; 7 bases agree with TRBD2. The CDR3 is made up of 14 amino acids. Germline trimming cut 0 bases from V and 4 bases from J; bases unmatched to any gene: 3. Per the germline V gene, CDR1 is GTSNPN and CDR2 is SVGIG (reference sequence). CDR3 sequence (DNA): TGTGCCTGGAGTGTGGGGACTAATTACAATGAGCAGTTCTTC. Its protein product is CAWSVGTNYNEQFF. The full variable domain, completed using reference TRBV30 and TRBJ2-1, is SQTIHQWPATLVQPVGSPLSLECTVEGTSNPNLYWYRQAAGRGLQLLFYSVGIGQISSEVPQNLSASRPQDRQFILSSKKLLLSDSGFYLCAWSVGTNYNEQFFGPGTRLTVL.

The rearrangement uses TRBV11-2 and TRBJ1-5; D is ambiguous. From germline, CDR1 is SGHAT and CDR2 FQNNGV. This CDR3 contains 17 residues. Trimming stripped 4 bases from V and 0 bases from J, with 16 bases between. DNA for the CDR3: TGTGCCAGCAGCTCCCATACTCGACGGGATAGCAATCAGCCCCAGCATTTT. Translation: CASSSHTRRDSNQPQHF. The variable domain in full, completed from reference TRBV11-2 and TRBJ1-5, reads EAGVAQSPRYKIIEKRQSVAFWCNPISGHATLYWYQQILGQGPKLLIQFQNNGVVDDSQLPKDRFSAERLKGVDSTLKIQPAKLEDSAVYLCASSSHTRRDSNQPQHFGDGTRLSIL.

V is TRBV11-2 and J is TRBJ2-2; 8 bases are a match to TRBD2. The germline V gene has CDR1 SGHAT and CDR2 FQNNGV. V lost 3 bases to trimming and J lost 5 bases; unmatched junction nucleotides: 5. This CDR3 region has 15 residues. The CDR3 here is CASSFRAGATGELFF. The CDR3 coding sequence is TGTGCCAGCAGCTTTCGAGCGGGAGCTACCGGGGAGCTGTTTTTT.

The table lists this clone with a count of one. This chain connects TRBV19 to TRBJ1-2, with 9 positions matching TRBD1. The V and J ends lost 2 bases and 3 bases, in that order; junction bases with no gene match: 4. Germline V gene data show CDR1 as LNHDA and CDR2 as SQIVND (reference sequence). This CDR3 is built from 15 residues. The CDR3 here is CASSIWTGADYGYTF. DNA of the CDR3: TGTGCCAGTAGTATATGGACAGGGGCTGACTATGGCTACACCTTC.

The gene calls are TRBV14 and TRBJ2-5; 10 nucleotides match TRBD2. Germline V gene data show CDR1 as SGHDN and CDR2 as FVKESK. Unmatched junction bases numbered 9, after V lost 3 bases and J lost 5 bases. The CDR3 is 16 amino acids. CDR3: CASSQGSGRASETQYF. DNA of the CDR3: TGTGCCAGCAGCCAGGGAAGCGGGAGGGCCAGCGAGACCCAGTACTTC.

This clone appeared once. This chain uses TRBV18 with TRBJ1-5; D remains ambiguous. With 5 bases removed from V and 10 bases from J, the gap between germline ends came to 21 bases. The germline gives CDR1 KGHSH, CDR2 LQKENI. The CDR3 is 15 amino acids. CDR3: CASSTQQSNAAPQHF. DNA for the CDR3: TGTGCCAGCTCAACGCAACAGTCAAATGCAGCCCCCCAGCATTTT.

The sample holds one count of this clone. This chain uses TRBV19 with TRBJ1-5; D call uncertain. Trimming left V 6 bases short and J 0 bases short, with 6 bases between. The germline CDR1 and CDR2 sequences are LNHDA and SQIVND (reference sequence). The CDR3 runs 13 residues. In DNA, the CDR3 is TGTGCCAGTAGATACTATAGCAATCAGCCCCAGCATTTT. Translation gives CASRYYSNQPQHF.

The rearrangement links TRBV28 to TRBJ1-1; D unclear. The V end lost 7 bases, the J end lost 1 base, and 4 bases lay between the germline ends. This CDR3 is built from 11 residues. The germline CDR1 and CDR2 sequences are MDHEN and SYDVKM. Written as DNA, the CDR3 is TGTGCCAGCAAGCGGAACACTGAAGCTTTCTTT. Translating gives CASKRNTEAFF.